The 11 T cell receptor beta chains presented below share a single source sample, sequenced in a study of beta chain features in type 1 diabetes. The study reverse transcribed the entire isolated RNA, so it sequenced expressed TCRB transcripts. Produced via immunoSEQ multiplex PCR; TCRdb's table is partial and in-frame only. This sample yields about 110,000 clones, of which almost 40% are seen a single time; about 0.07% belongs to the top ten. Sequencing used stem cell memory CD4+ T cells from blood. These receptors were collected from a woman between 18 and 29 years old in good health.

This clone was detected only a few times. This sequence joins TRBV11-1 and TRBJ2-7; 8 bases fit TRBD2. Germline CDR1 is SGHAT and CDR2 is FQDESV (reference sequence). Trimming at V came to 3 bases and at J to 4 bases, leaving 8 bases not matched to a gene. The CDR3 is 15 residues long. CDR3 coding DNA: TGTGCCAGCAGCTTCGTAGCGGGACTAGGATACGAGCAGTACTTC. This encodes CASSFVAGLGYEQYF.

This chain links TRBV13 with TRBJ2-3, with a tentative D call TRBD2 (6 bases). V lost 0 bases and J lost 3, with 10 bases in between. This CDR3 region has 15 residues. CDR1 and CDR2 from the germline V gene are PRHDT and FYEKMQ (reference sequence). The CDR3 spells CASSLGLGGTDTQYF. The CDR3 bases are TGTGCCAGCAGCTTAGGCCTAGGAGGGACAGATACGCAGTATTTT.

This clone has just one count. The chain couples TRBV18 to TRBJ1-1; 9 bases agree with TRBD1. This CDR3 is 17 amino acids long. Germline assignment: CDR1 KGHSH and CDR2 LQKENI. V lost 5 bases and J lost 0; bases outside the gene matches: 10. CDR3 nucleotide sequence: TGTGCCAGCTCAGGACCGGGACAGGGATATTTGAACACTGAAGCTTTCTTT. This gives the protein CASSGPGQGYLNTEAFF.

This chain uses TRBV18 with TRBJ1-3; D might be TRBD1 (5 bases). The CDR3 runs 15 residues. The V end lost 1 base, the J end lost 2 bases, and 9 bases lay between the germline ends. Germline V gives CDR1 KGHSH, CDR2 LQKENI. In nucleotides, the CDR3 is TGTGCCAGCTCACCACAGGGGAAGGCTGGAAACACCATATATTTT. This codes for CASSPQGKAGNTIYF.

The chain recombines TRBV27 with TRBJ2-1; possibly TRBD1 for D (6 bases). CDR3 size: 15 residues. Trimming shortened V by 6 bases and J by 5 bases, and 17 bases separated the two germline ends. CDR1 MNHEY and CDR2 SMNVEV come from the germline V gene (reference sequence). The CDR3 sequence: CASRRSGTRNNEQFF. For the CDR3, the DNA is TGTGCCAGCAGAAGATCCGGGACACGGAACAATGAGCAGTTCTTC.

The V call is TRBV30, the J call TRBJ2-5; 8 bases fit TRBD1. V lost 5 bases, J lost 5 bases, and 4 bases stayed unmatched. CDR1 and CDR2 from the germline V gene are GTSNPN and SVGIG (reference sequence). The CDR3 has 12 amino acids. Here the CDR3 DNA reads TGTGCCTGGGGTACAGGGGGGGAGACCCAGTACTTC. Translating gives CAWGTGGETQYF.

This clone was picked up a small number of times. The chain links TRBV28 to TRBJ2-7, with D perhaps TRBD2 (7 bases). V gave up 7 bases and J gave up 2 bases, with 15 bases separating them. The CDR3 contains 14 residues. Per the germline V gene, CDR1 is MDHEN and CDR2 is SYDVKM. This chain's CDR3 is CASKTGRVTYEQYF. CDR3 nucleotides: TGTGCCAGCAAAACAGGGAGGGTTACCTACGAGCAGTACTTC.

This clone turned up a few times. This chain joins TRBV18 and TRBJ1-1; D uncertain. This CDR3 has 13 amino acids. V lost 1 base, J lost 5 bases, and 8 bases lay in between. Germline V gene data show CDR1 as KGHSH and CDR2 as LQKENI. The CDR3 sequence is CASSPRGLTEAFF. The DNA of the CDR3 is TGTGCCAGCTCACCACGAGGCTTGACTGAAGCTTTCTTT.

This clone was detected a few times. This chain links TRBV7-8 with TRBJ2-1; 7 bases map to TRBD1. With 4 bases clipped from V and 2 bases from J, the junction kept 2 bases outside the gene matches. CDR1 is SGHVS, CDR2 FQNEAQ, per germline. This CDR3 region has 14 residues. CDR3 DNA sequence: TGTGCCAGCAGCTCCGGACAGGCCTACAATGAGCAGTTCTTC. Translation gives CASSSGQAYNEQFF.

J is TRBJ1-2 and V is TRBV2; 11 bases fit TRBD1. The CDR3 runs 15 residues. Germline V gene sequence: CDR1 SNHLY, CDR2 FYNNEI. Trimming at V came to 4 bases and at J to 2 bases, leaving 3 bases not matched to a gene. The CDR3 DNA reads as TGTGCCAGCAGTGGGGGGACAGGGGGGAACTATGGCTACACCTTC. As protein: CASSGGTGGNYGYTF.

V usage is TRBV7-9 and J usage is TRBJ2-7; the match to TRBD2 covers 9 bases. Germline V gives CDR1 SEHNR, CDR2 FQNEAQ (reference sequence). This CDR3 has 17 amino acids. Trimming at V came to 5 bases and at J to 3 bases, leaving 14 bases not matched to a gene. The CDR3 protein is CASSPSPYNSGSYEQYF. CDR3 bases: TGTGCCAGCAGCCCTTCCCCCTATAATAGCGGGAGCTACGAGCAGTACTTC.